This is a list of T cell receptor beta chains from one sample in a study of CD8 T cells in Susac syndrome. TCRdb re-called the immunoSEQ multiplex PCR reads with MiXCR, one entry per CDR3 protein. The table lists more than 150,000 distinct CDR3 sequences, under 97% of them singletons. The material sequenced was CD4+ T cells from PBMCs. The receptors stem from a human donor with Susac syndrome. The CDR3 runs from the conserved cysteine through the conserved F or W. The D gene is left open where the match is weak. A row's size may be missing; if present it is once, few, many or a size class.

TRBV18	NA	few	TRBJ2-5	TGTGCCAGCTCACCACTAGAGGAGACCCAGTACTTC	CASSPLEETQYF
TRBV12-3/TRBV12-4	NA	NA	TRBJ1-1	TGTGCCAGCAGTTTAGAGGGACACCCGAACACTGAAGCTTTCTTT	CASSLEGHPNTEAFF
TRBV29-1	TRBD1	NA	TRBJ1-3	TGCAGCGTTGTTGTACAGGGGGCTGGAAACACCATATATTTT	CSVVVQGAGNTIYF
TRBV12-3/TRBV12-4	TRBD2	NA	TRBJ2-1	TGTGCCAGCAGTACGGGGGGCTACAATGAGCAGTTCTTC	CASSTGGYNEQFF
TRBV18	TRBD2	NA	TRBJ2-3	TGTGCCAGCTCGCCTAGCGGGGGGCTTGATACGCAGTATTTT	CASSPSGGLDTQYF
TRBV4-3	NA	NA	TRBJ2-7	TGCGCCAGCAGCCAAGATCTCGCCCCCGGCGAGCAGTACTTC	CASSQDLAPGEQYF
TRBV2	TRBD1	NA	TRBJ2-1	TGTGCCAGCAGTGAGACAGGGCTTGAGCAGTTCTTC	CASSETGLEQFF
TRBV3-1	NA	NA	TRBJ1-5	TGTGCCAGCAGCCAAGATTTTTCGGGCCAGCCCCAGCATTTT	CASSQDFSGQPQHF
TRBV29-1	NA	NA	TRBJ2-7	TGCAGCGTTGACGAGGGGAAGCAGTACTTC	CSVDEGKQYF
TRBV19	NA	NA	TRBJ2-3	TGTGCCAGTAGTCTCGAGGGGGGTCCTACGCAGTATTTT	CASSLEGGPTQYF
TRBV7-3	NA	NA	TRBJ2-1	TGTGCCAGCAGCTTAATCGGGGCCTCCTACAATGAGCAGTTCTTC	CASSLIGASYNEQFF